The present T cell receptor (beta chain) was sequenced within a study of blood T cell repertoires in COVID-19. Overall study context: Samples representing acute and convalescent COVID-19 were sourced from the United States, Italy and Spain. T cells, B-cell-depleted T cells, or PBMCs supplied cDNA or gDNA.

Trimming took off 6 bases at V and 3 bases at J, with 14 bases between the two ends. Germline V gene data show CDR1 as ENHRY and CDR2 as SYGVKD. The CDR3 extends over 14 amino acids. Per the original data handling: Using reference gene primer amplification, nucleated cell counts were estimated. Sequenced by immunoSEQ multiplex PCR; TCRdb stores in-frame clones only, minus some. V and J calls and clone size follow that table, whereas D and trimming were derived from the DNA. The table lists approximately 260,000 clones, 75% to 90% of them singletons, with about 4.6% in the top ten. The sequencing input was peripheral blood. This chain uses TRBV10-3 with TRBJ1-1, with a tentative D call TRBD1 (5 bases). The TCR originated in a woman aged 40 to 55 who had recovered from COVID-19. As DNA, the CDR3 is TGTGCCATCAGCCCGGGCAGGGCTTACACTGAAGCTTTCTTT. It yields the protein CAISPGRAYTEAFF.